The next 8 T cell receptor beta chains were all read from a single sample in a study of blood T cell repertoires in COVID-19. Clones were read by immunoSEQ multiplex PCR, and TCRdb kept only the in-frame ones, dropping some. The data show 60,000 to 90,000 clones, about 83% seen once. Sequenced material: peripheral blood. The receptors here all came from a woman older than 75 with active or convalescent COVID-19.

CDR3 DNA: TGTGCCAGCAGTTATGCGGGTTCGTGGGATACGCAGTATTTT. This translates into CASSYAGSWDTQYF. This chain uses TRBV6-2 or TRBV6-3 with TRBJ2-3, with D perhaps matching TRBD2 (5 bases). CDR3 length equals 14 residues. Trimming left V 3 bases short and J 6 bases short, with 13 bases between. In germline, CDR1 is MNHEY, CDR2 SVGEGT.

The chain couples TRBV3-1 (or the pseudogene TRBV3-2) to TRBJ1-4; 7 nucleotides align to TRBD1. J was trimmed by 1 base and V by 1 base; bases with no gene match: 3. The CDR3 is 16 residues long. Germline lookup yields CDR1 LGHDT and CDR2 YNNKEL (reference sequence). The CDR3 here is CASSQGQGGTNEKLFF. The CDR3 DNA sequence: TGTGCCAGCAGCCAAGGACAGGGAGGAACTAATGAAAAACTGTTTTTT.

The chain has TRBV9 and TRBJ2-2; maybe TRBD1 (7 bases). V lost 4 bases to trimming and J lost 6 bases, with 16 bases between them. Germline V gives CDR1 SGDLS, CDR2 YYNGEE. The CDR3 runs to 15 residues. The CDR3 protein is CASSTQTGRPGELFF. The CDR3 nucleotides read TGTGCCAGCAGCACACAGACAGGGAGGCCCGGGGAGCTGTTTTTT.

The chain has TRBV6-2 or TRBV6-3 and TRBJ1-1; D not resolved. CDR3 size: 11 residues. CDR1 MNHEY and CDR2 SVGEGT come from the germline V gene. V was trimmed by 6 bases and J by 8 bases, leaving 10 bases between them. The CDR3 DNA is TGTGCCAGCAGCCTACGGTTCGAAGCTTTCTTT. Translated: CASSLRFEAFF.

J is TRBJ1-5 and V is TRBV21-1; TRBD1 was called by the table and not checked on the DNA. TRBV21-1 is a pseudogene locus. This CDR3 has 16 residues. The CDR3 spells CASSNSQDSFLQPQHF. In DNA, the CDR3 is TGTGCCAGCAGCAATTCGCAGGACAGCTTCCTTCAGCCCCAGCATTTT.

The table lists this clone with a count of one. V and J are TRBV3-1 (or the pseudogene TRBV3-2) and TRBJ1-5; D possibly corresponds to TRBD1 (6 bases). Germline V CDR1 and CDR2: LGHDT, YNNKEL (reference sequence). The ends were cut back, 2 bases at V and 3 bases at J, with 17 bases in the middle. The CDR3 has 17 residues. The CDR3 DNA is TGTGCCAGCAGCCAACCTCCGGACAGACGCCTCAATCAGCCCCAGCATTTT. As protein: CASSQPPDRRLNQPQHF.

The chain has TRBV3-1 (or the pseudogene TRBV3-2) and TRBJ2-1; the D is unclear. Deletions cut 1 base from V and 12 bases from J, with 13 bases between. This CDR3 region has 13 residues. Per germline, CDR1 LGHDT and CDR2 YNNKEL (reference sequence). In nucleotides, the CDR3 is TGTGCCAGCAGCCAAGGGGCAGCCTCCGGGCAGTTCTTC. Protein product: CASSQGAASGQFF.

This clone came up once. The rearrangement links TRBV7-9 to TRBJ2-1, with 8 bases identical to TRBD2. CDR1 and CDR2 from the germline V gene are SEHNR and FQNEAQ (reference sequence). Trimming cost V 5 bases and J 5 bases; bases outside gene matches: 14. There are 17 residues in the CDR3. The CDR3 spells CASSPLWGEAGDNEQFF. CDR3 DNA: TGTGCCAGCAGCCCTCTATGGGGAGAAGCGGGAGACAATGAGCAGTTCTTC. Variable domain in full (rest from reference TRBV7-9 and TRBJ2-1): DTGVSQNPRHKITKRGQNVTFRCDPISEHNRLYWYRQTLGQGPEFLTYFQNEAQLEKSRLLSDRFSAERPKGSFSTLEIQRTEQGDSAMYLCASSPLWGEAGDNEQFFGPGTRLTVL.